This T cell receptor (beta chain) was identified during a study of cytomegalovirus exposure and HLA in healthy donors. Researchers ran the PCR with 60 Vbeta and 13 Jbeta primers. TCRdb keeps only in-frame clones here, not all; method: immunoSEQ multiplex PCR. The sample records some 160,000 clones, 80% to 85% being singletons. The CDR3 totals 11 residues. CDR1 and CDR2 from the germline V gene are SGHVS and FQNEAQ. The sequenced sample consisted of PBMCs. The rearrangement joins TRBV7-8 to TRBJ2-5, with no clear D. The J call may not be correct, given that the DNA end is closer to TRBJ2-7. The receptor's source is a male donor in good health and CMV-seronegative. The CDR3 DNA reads TGTGCCAGCAGCTTTTCCTACGAGCAGTACTTC. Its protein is CASSFSYEQYF.